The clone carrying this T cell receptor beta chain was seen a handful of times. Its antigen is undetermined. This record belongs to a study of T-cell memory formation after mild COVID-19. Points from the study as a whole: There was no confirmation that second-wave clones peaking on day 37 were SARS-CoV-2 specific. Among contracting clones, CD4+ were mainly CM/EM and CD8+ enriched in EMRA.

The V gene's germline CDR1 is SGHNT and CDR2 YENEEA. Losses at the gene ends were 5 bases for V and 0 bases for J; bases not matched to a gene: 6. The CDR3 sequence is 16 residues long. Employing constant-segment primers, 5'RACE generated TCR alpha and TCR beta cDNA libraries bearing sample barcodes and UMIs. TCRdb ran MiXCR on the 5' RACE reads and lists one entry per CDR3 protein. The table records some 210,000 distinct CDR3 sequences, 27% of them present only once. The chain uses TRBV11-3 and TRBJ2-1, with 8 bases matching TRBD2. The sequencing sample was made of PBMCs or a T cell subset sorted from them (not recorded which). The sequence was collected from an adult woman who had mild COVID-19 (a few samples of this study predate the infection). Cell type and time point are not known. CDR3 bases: TGTGCCAGCAGCCCGTGGACTAGCAGCTCCTACAATGAGCAGTTCTTC. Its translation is CASSPWTSSSYNEQFF.